A selection of T cell receptor beta chains follows, all from one sample in a study of shared clonotypes between healthy human individuals. The repertoire was sequenced with immunoSEQ multiplex PCR; TCRdb's copy has only in-frame clones and lacks some. Among about 2.4 million clones listed, 93% were seen once. Sequenced: naive CD4+ T cells from PBMCs. The source is a man between 18 and 35 years old in good health. Some clones in this sample may be carry-over from other donors' samples. CDR3s include the opening cysteine and the closing phenylalanine or tryptophan. Each record gives: J gene, clone size, V gene, D gene, CDR3 DNA, CDR3 protein. A D gene is named only where the DNA matches it firmly. Size tells how often a clone was seen (once, few, many) or the class of an expanded clone, and some rows leave it out.

TRBJ2-5 - TRBV30 TRBD1 TGTGCCTGGAGTGTCGACAGGGGTCAAGAGACCCAGTACTTC CAWSVDRGQETQYF
TRBJ1-3 - TRBV30 - TGTGCCTGGAGTATGGGGACGGACGGAAACACCATATATTTT CAWSMGTDGNTIYF
TRBJ1-1 - TRBV6-5 - TGTGCCAGATTCGAGGCGAACACTGAAGCTTTCTTT CARFEANTEAFF
TRBJ2-5 - TRBV7-9 - TGTGCCAGCAGCCTGGAGCGTGGGGGGCGAGAGACCCAGTACTTC CASSLERGGRETQYF
TRBJ1-5 few TRBV18 TRBD1 TGTGCCAGCTCTCCTGACAGGGCGAGCAATCAGCCCCAGCATTTT CASSPDRASNQPQHF
TRBJ2-1 once TRBV4-2 TRBD2 TGTGCCAGCAGCCAAGAAGGCCTAGCGGGACTGGGTGAGCAGTTCTTC CASSQEGLAGLGEQFF
TRBJ2-4 - TRBV28 TRBD2 TGTGCCAGCAGTCCCAGGGGACTAGCGGGAGGGCGGGCCAAAAACATTCAGTACTTC CASSPRGLAGGRAKNIQYF
TRBJ2-2 - TRBV18 TRBD1 TGTGCCAGCTCGCGCAGTCTACAGGGGGCGGCCGGGGAGCTGTTTTTT CASSRSLQGAAGELFF
TRBJ2-2 - TRBV21-1 - TGTGCCAGCACCACACTAGCGGGAGAATTGAACACCGGGGAGCTGTTTTTT CASTTLAGELNTGELFF
TRBJ2-5 - TRBV2 - TGTGCCGTCGGGCACGAGCCGGAGACCCAGTACTTC CAVGHEPETQYF
TRBJ2-7 - TRBV5-1 - TGCGCCAGCAGCTTGCAGGGTAGTGAGCAGTACTTC CASSLQGSEQYF
TRBJ2-3 few TRBV11-2 - TGTGCCAGCAGCTTAGATCGAGGAGATACGCAGTATTTT CASSLDRGDTQYF
TRBJ2-7 - TRBV29-1 - TGCAGCGTGGGGGGCGCAAGGGAGCAGTACTTC CSVGGAREQYF
TRBJ2-7 - TRBV2 - TGTGCCAGCAGCTCCTACTACGAGCAGTACTTC CASSSYYEQYF
TRBJ2-1 - TRBV5-1 - TGCGCCAGCAGCTTCGCGGCAGGGAGCCACAATGAGCAGTTCTTC CASSFAAGSHNEQFF
TRBJ1-1 - TRBV6-5 TRBD1 TGTGCCAGCAGATGGGACAGGGGCACTGAAGCTTTCTTT CASRWDRGTEAFF
TRBJ2-3 - TRBV5-1 - TGCGCCAGCGAACCGACGGGCCTCCGCACAGATACGCAGTATTTT CASEPTGLRTDTQYF
TRBJ2-5 - TRBV5-1 - TGCGCCAGCAGCTTGGGGGAGCTTCAAGAGACCCAGTACTTC CASSLGELQETQYF
TRBJ2-4 once TRBV6-6 - TGTGCCAGCAGTCTAGGGCCTACCGAAAACATTCAGTACTTC CASSLGPTENIQYF
TRBJ1-1 - TRBV28 TRBD1 TGTGCCAGCAGTGGCTCACAGGGGAAGAACACTGAAGCTTTCTTT CASSGSQGKNTEAFF
TRBJ1-2 - TRBV6-4 - TGTGCCAGCAGTGACCGGCCCGGCACCCTCTATGGCTACACCTTC CASSDRPGTLYGYTF
TRBJ2-7 - TRBV5-5 TRBD1 TGTGCCAGCAGCCGCACCCTGACAGGGGGCTTTACCTACGAGCAGTACTTC CASSRTLTGGFTYEQYF
TRBJ2-5 - TRBV29-1 - TGCAGCGTCCTATGGGTGTCGCAAGAGACCCAGTACTTC CSVLWVSQETQYF
TRBJ1-2 - TRBV5-4 - TGTGCCAGCACCTCCCTGAACAACTATGGCTACACCTTC CASTSLNNYGYTF
TRBJ1-6 - TRBV6-5 TRBD1 TGTGCCAGCAGTTACTTGTCCAGGGGGTTTTCACCCCTCCACTTT CASSYLSRGFSPLHF
TRBJ2-2 few TRBV30 - TGTGCCTGGAGTACGGACCCGAACACCGGGGAGCTGTTTTTT CAWSTDPNTGELFF
TRBJ1-5 - TRBV25-1 - TGTGCCAGCACGATGACGGGGGGCAATCAGCCCCAGCATTTT CASTMTGGNQPQHF
TRBJ2-7 - TRBV28 - TGTGCCAGCAGTTCAGTCCTCAGGTCTGCCTACGAGCAGTACTTC CASSSVLRSAYEQYF
TRBJ2-3 once TRBV6-5 TRBD2 TGTGCCAGCAGTTCATTACTCGCGGGAGGCACAGATACGCAGTATTTT CASSSLLAGGTDTQYF
TRBJ1-4 - TRBV6-6 - TGTGCCAGCAGTTATTCGAGGGGGGACGAAAAACTGTTTTTT CASSYSRGDEKLFF
TRBJ2-1 - TRBV28 - TGTGCCAGCAGTCCCTCGGGGCATCCTCACAATGAGCAGTTCTTC CASSPSGHPHNEQFF
TRBJ1-5 - TRBV30 - TGTGCCTGGAGCCCAGACTATGGCAATCAGCCCCAGCATTTT CAWSPDYGNQPQHF
TRBJ2-1 - TRBV7-9 - TGTGCCAGTGTACAGGTCCGTCCGGATGAGCAGTTCTTC CASVQVRPDEQFF
TRBJ2-7 - TRBV6-5 - TGTGCCAGCAGTTACTCGGGTCAGGGAACCTACGAGCAGTACTTC CASSYSGQGTYEQYF
TRBJ1-1 - TRBV5-1 - TGCGCCAGCAGCCGCGACAGGACGAACACTGAAGCTTTCTTT CASSRDRTNTEAFF
TRBJ2-7 - TRBV6-6 - TGTGCCAGCAGTTACGGGACAACATATCTCTTC CASSYGTTYLF
TRBJ2-7 - TRBV5-5 - TGTGCCAGCAGGTTGGGCCCCTCTAGTAGCTCCTACGAGCAGTACTTC CASRLGPSSSSYEQYF
TRBJ2-5 - TRBV28 - TGTGCCAGCAGTTCCCGGGACGCGCAGTACTTC CASSSRDAQYF
TRBJ2-3 - TRBV5-4 TRBD2 TGTGCCAGCAGCCGCGGACTAGCGGGATCTTCAGATACGCAGTATTTT CASSRGLAGSSDTQYF
TRBJ2-5 - TRBV7-2 - TGTGCCAGCAGCTTAATCGGGCAGGAGGGTGAGACCCAGTACTTC CASSLIGQEGETQYF
TRBJ2-7 - TRBV7-2 - TGTGCCAGCAGCTCCGCTATCCACGAGCAGTACTTC CASSSAIHEQYF